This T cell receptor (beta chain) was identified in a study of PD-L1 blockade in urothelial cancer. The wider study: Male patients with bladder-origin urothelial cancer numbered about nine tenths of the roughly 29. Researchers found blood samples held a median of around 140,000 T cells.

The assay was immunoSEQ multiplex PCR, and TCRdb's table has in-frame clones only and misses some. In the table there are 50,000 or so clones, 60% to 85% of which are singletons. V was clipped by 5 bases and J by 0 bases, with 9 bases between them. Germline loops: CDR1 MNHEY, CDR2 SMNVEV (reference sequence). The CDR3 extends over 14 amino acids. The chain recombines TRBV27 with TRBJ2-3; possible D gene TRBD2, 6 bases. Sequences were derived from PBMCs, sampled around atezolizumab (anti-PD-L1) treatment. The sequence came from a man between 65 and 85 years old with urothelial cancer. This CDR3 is CASSVSGSTDTQYF. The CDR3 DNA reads TGTGCCAGCAGTGTTAGCGGTAGCACAGATACGCAGTATTTT.